The rows below give T cell receptor beta chains drawn from one sample of a study of blood T cell repertoires in COVID-19. Repertoires were generated with immunoSEQ multiplex PCR, while TCRdb's copy carries only in-frame clones and drops some. The data hold about 120,000 clones, with more than 80% observed a single time. Sample: peripheral blood. These receptors came from a human donor in a cohort sampled during active COVID-19. The CDR3 runs from the conserved cysteine through the conserved F or W. The order of the fields is V gene, CDR3 length, J gene, D gene, clone size, CDR3 protein. D genes are given only for firm matches. Only part of the rows carry a size: once, few, many, or a class if the clone is expanded.

V: TRBV4-2
length: 13
J: TRBJ1-2
D: .
size: .
CDR3: CASSQVSRSGYTF

V: TRBV5-4
length: 17
J: TRBJ2-7
D: TRBD2
size: few
CDR3: CASSLPSGGATIYEQYF

V: TRBV6-6
length: 13
J: TRBJ1-2
D: .
size: .
CDR3: CASSQQGTYGYTF

V: TRBV9
length: 14
J: TRBJ1-1
D: TRBD1
size: .
CDR3: CASSVQTGSTEAFF

V: TRBV7-6
length: 15
J: TRBJ2-2
D: TRBD1
size: .
CDR3: CASSRDRGLTGELFF

V: TRBV19
length: 15
J: TRBJ2-7
D: TRBD1
size: .
CDR3: CASSMDRGLTYEQYF

V: TRBV3-1/TRBV3-2
length: 20
J: TRBJ2-3
D: TRBD2
size: .
CDR3: CASTPSLGRGGLRERDTQYF

V: TRBV7-2
length: 14
J: TRBJ2-7
D: TRBD2
size: .
CDR3: CASTLGTSLDEQYF

V: TRBV30
length: 16
J: TRBJ2-1
D: TRBD2
size: once
CDR3: CAWKKRAGLGFHEQFF

V: TRBV15
length: 17
J: TRBJ2-7
D: .
size: .
CDR3: CATSRDWGEVSSYEQYF

V: TRBV7-9
length: 19
J: TRBJ1-1
D: .
size: .
CDR3: CASSLVSGARSDLNTEAFF

V: TRBV11-1
length: 15
J: TRBJ1-5
D: .
size: .
CDR3: CASSPGGAYNQPQHF

V: TRBV9
length: 14
J: TRBJ1-1
D: .
size: .
CDR3: CASSVVRGYTEAFF

V: TRBV3-1/TRBV3-2
length: 13
J: TRBJ2-5
D: .
size: .
CDR3: CASSQDQKETQYF

V: TRBV7-2
length: 15
J: TRBJ2-3
D: .
size: .
CDR3: CASSRLGGGQDTQYF

V: TRBV6-1
length: 14
J: TRBJ2-7
D: .
size: few
CDR3: CASSEEFRAYEQYF

V: TRBV6-5
length: 13
J: TRBJ2-7
D: .
size: once
CDR3: CASTRLDSFEQYF

V: TRBV4-1
length: 17
J: TRBJ1-5
D: TRBD1
size: many
CDR3: CASSQETGGSGNQPQHF

V: TRBV7-9
length: 17
J: TRBJ1-2
D: TRBD1
size: .
CDR3: CASSSLKGQGIFYGYTF

V: TRBV9
length: 14
J: TRBJ1-1
D: .
size: .
CDR3: CASSVEEGNTEAFF

V: TRBV6-5
length: 14
J: TRBJ2-5
D: TRBD1
size: .
CDR3: CASSYSYRGETQYF

V: TRBV29-1
length: 14
J: TRBJ1-1
D: TRBD1
size: .
CDR3: CSVGQGGLNTEAFF

V: TRBV7-6
length: 17
J: TRBJ2-6
D: .
size: .
CDR3: CASSKGPLAAGANVLTF

V: TRBV11-2
length: 15
J: TRBJ2-1
D: TRBD2
size: .
CDR3: CASRSTSGIGNEQFF

V: TRBV7-2
length: 13
J: TRBJ1-1
D: .
size: .
CDR3: CASTPHLSTEAFF

V: TRBV4-3
length: 15
J: TRBJ2-5
D: TRBD2
size: .
CDR3: CASSQDFGGGETQYF

V: TRBV25-1
length: 14
J: TRBJ2-7
D: TRBD2
size: .
CDR3: CASSPGGGSYEQYF

V: TRBV4-3
length: 18
J: TRBJ1-6
D: TRBD1
size: .
CDR3: CASSQERTGESYNSPLHF

V: TRBV28
length: 13
J: TRBJ1-1
D: .
size: .
CDR3: CASSLNRDTEAFF

V: TRBV18
length: 14
J: TRBJ1-6
D: TRBD1
size: .
CDR3: CASSADYRGQPLHF

V: TRBV5-1
length: 17
J: TRBJ1-6
D: TRBD1
size: .
CDR3: CASSLMGQGSYNSPLHF

V: TRBV7-8
length: 16
J: TRBJ2-7
D: TRBD2
size: few
CDR3: CASSFFLTGGPGEQYF

V: TRBV6-6
length: 15
J: TRBJ1-1
D: TRBD1
size: .
CDR3: CASSPPRDSYTEAFF

V: TRBV7-2
length: 15
J: TRBJ2-7
D: TRBD1
size: .
CDR3: CASSTPDRGQFEQYF

V: TRBV19
length: 17
J: TRBJ1-2
D: .
size: once
CDR3: CASRPFITGWRSYGYTF

V: TRBV4-1
length: 17
J: TRBJ2-4
D: TRBD2
size: .
CDR3: CASSQGAAGGRGNIQYF

V: TRBV7-9
length: 15
J: TRBJ2-7
D: .
size: .
CDR3: CASSFDLTASYEQYF

V: TRBV14
length: 15
J: TRBJ2-7
D: .
size: .
CDR3: CASSHLTGSSYEQYF

V: TRBV7-9
length: 18
J: TRBJ2-6
D: .
size: .
CDR3: CASSPYQTGNTGANVLTF

V: TRBV18
length: 18
J: TRBJ2-6
D: TRBD1
size: .
CDR3: CASSLTATGGTGANVLTF

V: TRBV25-1
length: 17
J: TRBJ2-2
D: .
size: once
CDR3: CASSEYGGFQNTGELFF

V: TRBV6-5
length: 15
J: TRBJ2-7
D: TRBD1
size: .
CDR3: CASSYLGTGSYEQYF

V: TRBV6-5
length: 12
J: TRBJ1-1
D: TRBD1
size: .
CDR3: CASIRQGTEAFF

V: TRBV19
length: 15
J: TRBJ1-1
D: .
size: .
CDR3: CASSMVLGRATEAFF

V: TRBV23-1
length: 15
J: TRBJ1-5
D: TRBD1
size: once
CDR3: CASSQWDRRNQPQHF

V: TRBV29-1
length: 19
J: TRBJ2-5
D: TRBD2
size: .
CDR3: CGVEEIITSGRGSRETQYF

V: TRBV7-3
length: 14
J: TRBJ1-1
D: TRBD1
size: once
CDR3: CASSLGTGQTEAFF

V: TRBV6-2/TRBV6-3
length: 15
J: TRBJ2-5
D: .
size: .
CDR3: CASSYSPGWGETQYF

V: TRBV19
length: 14
J: TRBJ2-2
D: .
size: once
CDR3: CASTSTRNTGELFF

V: TRBV7-6
length: 15
J: TRBJ2-1
D: .
size: once
CDR3: CASSTGGLTYNEQFF